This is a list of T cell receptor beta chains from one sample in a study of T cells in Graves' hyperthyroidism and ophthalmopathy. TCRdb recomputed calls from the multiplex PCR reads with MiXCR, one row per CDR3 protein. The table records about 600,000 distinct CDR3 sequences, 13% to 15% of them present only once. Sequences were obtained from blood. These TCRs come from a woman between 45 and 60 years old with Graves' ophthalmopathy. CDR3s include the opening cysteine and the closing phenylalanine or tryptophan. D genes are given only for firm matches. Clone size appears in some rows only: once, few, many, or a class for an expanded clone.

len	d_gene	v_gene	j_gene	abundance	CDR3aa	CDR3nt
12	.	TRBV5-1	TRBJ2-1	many	CASSSQAIEQFF	TGCGCCAGCAGCTCGCAGGCTATTGAGCAGTTCTTC
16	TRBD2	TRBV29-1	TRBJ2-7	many	CSVLPGLAGAIHEQYF	TGCAGCGTGCTCCCGGGACTAGCGGGAGCCATCCACGAGCAGTACTTC
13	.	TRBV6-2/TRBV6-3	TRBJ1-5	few	CASRNGLLQPQHF	TGTGCCAGCAGAAATGGACTACTCCAGCCCCAGCATTTT
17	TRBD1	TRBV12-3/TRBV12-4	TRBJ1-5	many	CASSPGQGIRSNQPQHF	TGTGCCAGCAGCCCGGGACAGGGGATAAGAAGCAATCAGCCCCAGCATTTT
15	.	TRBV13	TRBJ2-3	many	CASSQTRSSTDTQYF	TGTGCCAGCAGCCAAACTAGGTCGTCGACAGATACGCAGTATTTT
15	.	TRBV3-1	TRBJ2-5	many	CASQGGRAYQETQYF	TGTGCCAGTCAGGGGGGGAGGGCCTACCAAGAGACCCAGTACTTC
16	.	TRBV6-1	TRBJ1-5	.	CASSPNPKRANQPQHF	TGTGCCAGCAGTCCCAACCCAAAAAGAGCGAATCAGCCCCAGCATTTT
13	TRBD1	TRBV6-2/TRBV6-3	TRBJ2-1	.	CASSGTGINEQFF	TGTGCCAGCAGCGGGACAGGGATTAATGAGCAGTTCTTC
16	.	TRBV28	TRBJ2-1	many	CASSSLGGGLGNEQFF	TGTGCCAGCAGTTCGTTAGGGGGAGGCCTCGGCAATGAGCAGTTCTTC
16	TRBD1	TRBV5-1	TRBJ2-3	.	CASSVGTGGGGDTQYF	TGCGCCAGCAGCGTAGGGACAGGGGGAGGAGGAGATACGCAGTATTTT
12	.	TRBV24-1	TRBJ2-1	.	CATSDRINEQFF	TGTGCCACCAGTGACCGTATCAATGAGCAGTTCTTC
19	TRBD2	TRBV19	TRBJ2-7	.	CASSTLLRASGRGRFEQYF	TGTGCCAGTAGTACCTTACTGAGAGCTAGCGGGAGAGGTCGTTTCGAGCAGTACTTC